This section outlines one TCR beta chain sequence together with its context. This clonotype was recorded many times. The antigen it binds to is not known. No base-level quality is on record; no much larger clone is a single base apart. The data are from a study of T cell repertoires in cytomegalovirus infection (dated by TCRdb to between 2018 and 2020). As for the study more broadly: The HLA type of each donor mattered for the analysis, because public TCR beta signatures pointed to carriage of CMV infection along with the matching HLA type. On the study overall, not on this receptor specifically: Carriers of CMV infection plus the relevant HLA type were discriminated by the cumulative frequency of public TCR beta family members in the study cohort and in an independent approximately 340-donor cohort. The ex vivo response was dominated by HLA-C-restricted CMV-specific TCR beta clonotypes, which also provided the single most frequent clonotype in two of eight donors.

The V and J ends are trimmed by 3 bases and 5 bases, leaving 13 bases between them. Taken from cysteine to phenylalanine, the CDR3 has 14 residues. The kept DNA is CDR3 alone, 42 bases in frame from the first base. Taken from the germline V gene, the CDR1 and CDR2 loops are SGHVS and FQNEAQ. For sequencing, an Illumina HiSeq 1500 was employed. TCRdb redid the processing of the public reads, applying fastp at Q25 and MiXCR, and retained in-frame beta chains. Duplicate CDR3 protein sequences are folded into a single record with the most common DNA and genes. The sample contains 300,000 or so distinct CDR3 sequences, approximately 10% of them found a single time. The ten largest clones capture less than 3% of the sample.

The V and J segments used are TRBV7-8 and TRBJ1-1; TRBD1 is perhaps the D gene, given 6 matching bases. Material for sequencing was PBMCs. The clonotype comes from a human donor in good health (CMV status not recorded). Some clones in this sample may be carry-over from other donors' samples. For the CDR3, the sequence is CASSFQGSETEAFF. The base sequence is TGTGCCAGCAGCTTTCAGGGGAGCGAAACTGAAGCTTTCTTT.